This TCR beta chain came from a study of cytomegalovirus exposure and HLA in healthy donors. The CDR3 is made up of 13 amino acids. Deletions cut 3 bases from V and 3 bases from J, with 9 bases between. Germline V gene data show CDR1 as SGDLS and CDR2 as YYNGEE. The table came from immunoSEQ multiplex PCR; TCRdb's copy has only in-frame clones and leaves some out. Of 300,000 to 400,000 clones listed, 80% to 90% are singletons. Sequencing was performed on PBMCs. V and J are TRBV9 and TRBJ1-1, with D perhaps matching TRBD1 (5 bases). The clonotype was recovered from a young woman in good health and CMV-seronegative. DNA for the CDR3: TGTGCCAGCAGCGCTGGGACTCACACTGAAGCTTTCTTT. Translation: CASSAGTHTEAFF. Complete variable domain (other parts from reference TRBV9 and TRBJ1-1): DSGVTQTPKHLITATGQRVTLRCSPRSGDLSVYWYQQSLDQGLQFLIQYYNGEERAKGNILERFSAQQFPDLHSELNLSSLELGDSALYFCASSAGTHTEAFFGQGTRLTVV.